This T cell receptor (beta chain) is drawn from a study of human T cells and chemical hapten exposure. Study context: Patients, largely female, had alopecia areata, totalis or universalis.

Time point specified: patch test 3, about 24 weeks after DPC sensitization. As to treatment: therapeutic diphenylcyclopropenone sensitization with weekly scalp DPC. Sequencing started from total RNA isolated from unfractionated whole blood. Single cDNA molecules in the library carried unique molecular identifiers attached during preparation. TCRdb re-analysed the RACE reads in MiXCR, keeping a single row per CDR3 protein. The sample lists 30,000 to 40,000 distinct CDR3 sequences, roughly 13% occurring once. This clonotype appeared a few times. Its antigen is as yet unknown. Study results and caveats: The study found expanded TCRs formed significantly more large CDR3 similarity clusters than controls.

J lost 4 bases, V lost 5 bases, and 2 bases had no gene match. CDR3 length equals 15 residues. Germline CDR1 reads ENHRY; CDR2 reads SYGVKD. The TCR was taken from a woman in her thirties or forties with alopecia areata. Some clones in this sample may be carry-over from other donors' samples. The source material was whole blood, sampled in connection with sensitization to the hapten diphenylcyclopropenone (DPC). V is TRBV10-3 and J is TRBJ2-1; 13 bases map to TRBD2. CDR3 loop: CAISPGLAGYNEQFF. Here the CDR3 DNA reads TGTGCCATCAGTCCGGGACTAGCGGGGTACAATGAGCAGTTCTTC.